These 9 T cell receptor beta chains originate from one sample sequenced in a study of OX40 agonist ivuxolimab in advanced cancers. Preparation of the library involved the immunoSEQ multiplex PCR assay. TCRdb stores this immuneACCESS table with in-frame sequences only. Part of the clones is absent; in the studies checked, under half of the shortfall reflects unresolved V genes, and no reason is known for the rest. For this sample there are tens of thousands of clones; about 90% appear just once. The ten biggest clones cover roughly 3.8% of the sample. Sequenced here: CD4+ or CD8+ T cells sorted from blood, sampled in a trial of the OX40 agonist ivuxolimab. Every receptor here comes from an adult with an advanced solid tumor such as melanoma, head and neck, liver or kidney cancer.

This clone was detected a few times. CDR3 DNA sequence: TGTGCCAGCAGCTTAGGACTCCTGGAAGAGCAGTACTTC. This encodes CASSLGLLEEQYF. J is TRBJ2-7 and V is TRBV7-9; no clear D. The germline V gene encodes CDR1 SEHNR and CDR2 FQNEAQ (reference sequence). The CDR3 consists of 13 residues. Trimming took 1 base from V and 7 from J, leaving 11 bases between them. Variable domain in full (rest from reference TRBV7-9 and TRBJ2-7): DTGVSQNPRHKITKRGQNVTFRCDPISEHNRLYWYRQTLGQGPEFLTYFQNEAQLEKSRLLSDRFSAERPKGSFSTLEIQRTEQGDSAMYLCASSLGLLEEQYFGPGTRLTVT.

CDR3 loop: CASSFTDNTGELFF. The CDR3 nucleotides read TGTGCCAGCAGTTTTACAGATAACACCGGGGAGCTGTTTTTT. The chain carries TRBV28 and TRBJ2-2; D remains ambiguous. Germline-derived CDR1 and CDR2 are MDHEN and SYDVKM. The germline V and J ends were trimmed by 3 bases and 2 bases, with 7 bases remaining between them. The CDR3 extends over 14 amino acids.

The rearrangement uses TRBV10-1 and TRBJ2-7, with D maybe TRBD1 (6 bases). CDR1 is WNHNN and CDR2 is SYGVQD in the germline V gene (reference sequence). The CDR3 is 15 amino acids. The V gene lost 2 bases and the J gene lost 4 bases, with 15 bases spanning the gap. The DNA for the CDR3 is TGCGCCAGCAGTGAGACTGGGGGCAGTAGTTACGAGCAGTACTTC. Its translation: CASSETGGSSYEQYF.

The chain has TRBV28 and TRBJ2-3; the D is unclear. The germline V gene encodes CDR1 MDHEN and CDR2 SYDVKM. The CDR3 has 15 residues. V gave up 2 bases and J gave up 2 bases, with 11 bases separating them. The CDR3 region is CASSLGGSFTDTQYF. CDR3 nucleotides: TGTGCCAGCAGTTTAGGTGGCAGTTTCACAGATACGCAGTATTTT.

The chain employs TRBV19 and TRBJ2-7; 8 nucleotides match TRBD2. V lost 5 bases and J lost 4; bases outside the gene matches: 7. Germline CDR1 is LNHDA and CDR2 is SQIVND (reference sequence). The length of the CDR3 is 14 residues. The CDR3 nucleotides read TGTGCCAGTAGTCCTGGACTAGCAGGTTACGAGCAGTACTTC. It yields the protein CASSPGLAGYEQYF.

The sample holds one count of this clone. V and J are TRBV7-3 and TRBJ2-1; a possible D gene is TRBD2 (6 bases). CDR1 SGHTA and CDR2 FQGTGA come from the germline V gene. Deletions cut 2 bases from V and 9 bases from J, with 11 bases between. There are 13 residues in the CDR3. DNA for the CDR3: TGTGCCAGCAGCTTAGGCCCGGAGGGTGAGCAGTTCTTC. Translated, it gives CASSLGPEGEQFF. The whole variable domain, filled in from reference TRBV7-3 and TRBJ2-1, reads GAGVSQTPSNKVTEKGKYVELRCDPISGHTALYWYRQSLGQGPEFLIYFQGTGAADDSGLPNDRFFAVRPEGSVSTLKIQRTERGDSAVYLCASSLGPEGEQFFGPGTRLTVL.

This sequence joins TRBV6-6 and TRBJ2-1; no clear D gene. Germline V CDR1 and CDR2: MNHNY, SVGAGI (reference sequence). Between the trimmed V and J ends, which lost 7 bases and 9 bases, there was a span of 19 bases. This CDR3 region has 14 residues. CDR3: CASTEVAGSGEQFF. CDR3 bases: TGTGCCAGCACCGAGGTAGCCGGATCCGGTGAGCAGTTCTTC.

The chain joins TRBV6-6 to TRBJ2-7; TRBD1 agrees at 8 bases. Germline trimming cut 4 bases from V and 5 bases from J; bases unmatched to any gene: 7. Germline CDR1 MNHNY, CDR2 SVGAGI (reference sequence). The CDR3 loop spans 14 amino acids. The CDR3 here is CASSLEDRVDEQYF. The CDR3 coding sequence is TGTGCCAGCAGTTTAGAGGACAGGGTGGACGAGCAGTACTTC.

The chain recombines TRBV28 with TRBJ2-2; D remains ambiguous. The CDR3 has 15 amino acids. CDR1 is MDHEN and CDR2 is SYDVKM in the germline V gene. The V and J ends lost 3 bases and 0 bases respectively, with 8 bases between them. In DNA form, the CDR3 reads TGTGCCAGCAGTTTTGGACCCTCGAACACCGGGGAGCTGTTTTTT. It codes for CASSFGPSNTGELFF.